This T cell receptor (beta chain) was sequenced for a study of identical twins. Overall study findings and caveats: Because invariant MAIT and iNKT cells could be present, zero-insertion analyses could be partly confounded. High-abundance cord blood beta clonotypes had fewer insertions; memory repertoires showed none.

TCRdb reprocessed the 5' RACE reads via MiXCR and lists one record per CDR3 protein. Of some 690,000 distinct CDR3 sequences in the sample, around 20% were seen once. On this clonotype itself: Its antigen is still unknown. A junction boundary mismatches the germline segment, possibly from a read error.

This CDR3 comprises 14 residues. Germline loops: CDR1 MNHNS, CDR2 SASEGT. These same data were also listed under a study on T cells expressing NK-cell markers. That paper notes: Researchers got TCR beta repertoires out of sorted CD3+CD56+NKG2C+, CD3+CD56+NKG2C- and CD3+CD56-NKG2C+ T cells.

The clonotype comes from a woman younger than 30 in good health. The material sequenced was PBMCs. The rearrangement uses TRBV6-1 and TRBJ2-3, with 7 bases fitting TRBD2. CDR3 in amino acids: CASSKAGIADTQYF. The CDR3 nucleotides are TGTGCCAGCAGTAAAGCGGGAATCGCAGATACGCAGTATTTT.